This T cell receptor (beta chain) came from a study of graft-versus-host responses after intestinal transplantation. At the level of the study: Recipients obtained multivisceral, liver-intestinal, or isolated intestinal transplants. Every recipient underwent anti-thymocyte globulin induction, then tacrolimus and steroids for two to three years.

Sequencing was performed with immunoSEQ multiplex PCR; in TCRdb, only in-frame clones are kept and a portion is missing. Of about 59,000 clones listed, almost 95% are singletons. This clone came up once. The antigen remains unidentified. Germline CDR1 reads KGHSH; CDR2 reads LQKENI. The J segment lost 4 bases and the V segment lost 4 bases, leaving 3 bases of the junction unmatched. The CDR3 spans 15 residues. The clonotype originates from a human donor who was the organ donor for an intestinal transplant. This chain links TRBV18 with TRBJ2-7, with 14 bases identical to TRBD2. Sequences were derived from unstimulated CD4+ T cells sorted from spleen or lymph node cells, sampled before transplant. Here the CDR3 DNA reads TGTGCCAGCTCACGGACTAGCGGGGGGACTTACGAGCAGTACTTC. This sequence encodes CASSRTSGGTYEQYF.